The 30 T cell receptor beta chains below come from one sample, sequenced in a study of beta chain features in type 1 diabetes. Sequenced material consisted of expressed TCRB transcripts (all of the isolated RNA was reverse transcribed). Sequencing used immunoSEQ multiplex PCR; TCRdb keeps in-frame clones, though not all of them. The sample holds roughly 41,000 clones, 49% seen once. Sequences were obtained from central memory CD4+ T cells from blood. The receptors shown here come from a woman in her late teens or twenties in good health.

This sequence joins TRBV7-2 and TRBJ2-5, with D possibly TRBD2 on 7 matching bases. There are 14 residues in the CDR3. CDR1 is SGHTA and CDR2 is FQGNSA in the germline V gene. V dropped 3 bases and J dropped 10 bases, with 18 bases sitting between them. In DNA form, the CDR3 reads TGTGCCAGCAGCTTTTGGGGGGGCCAGGTGGACCAGTACTTC. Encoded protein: CASSFWGGQVDQYF.

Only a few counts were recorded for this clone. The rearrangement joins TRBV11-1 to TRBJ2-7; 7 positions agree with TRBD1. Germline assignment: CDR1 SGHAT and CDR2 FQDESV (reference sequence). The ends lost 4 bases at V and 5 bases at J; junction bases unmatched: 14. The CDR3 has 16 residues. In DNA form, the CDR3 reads TGTGCCAGCAGCTCCACTCGACAGGGAAAGTTGAACGAGCAGTACTTC. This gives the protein CASSSTRQGKLNEQYF.

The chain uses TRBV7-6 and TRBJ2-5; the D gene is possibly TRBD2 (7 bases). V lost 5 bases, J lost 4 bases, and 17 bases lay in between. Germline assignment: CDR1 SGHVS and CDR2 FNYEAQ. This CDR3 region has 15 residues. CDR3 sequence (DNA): TGTGCCAGCAGCCCCCTGGGCGGGGGCACAGAGACCCAGTACTTC. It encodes CASSPLGGGTETQYF.

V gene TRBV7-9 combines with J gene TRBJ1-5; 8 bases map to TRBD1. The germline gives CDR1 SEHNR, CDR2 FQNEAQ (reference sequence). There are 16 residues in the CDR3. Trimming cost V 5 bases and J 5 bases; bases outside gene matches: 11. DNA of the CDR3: TGTGCCAGCAGCAACCTGGGACAGGCACTCTATCAGCCCCAGCATTTT. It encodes CASSNLGQALYQPQHF. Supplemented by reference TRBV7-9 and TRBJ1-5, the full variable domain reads DTGVSQNPRHKITKRGQNVTFRCDPISEHNRLYWYRQTLGQGPEFLTYFQNEAQLEKSRLLSDRFSAERPKGSFSTLEIQRTEQGDSAMYLCASSNLGQALYQPQHFGDGTRLSIL.

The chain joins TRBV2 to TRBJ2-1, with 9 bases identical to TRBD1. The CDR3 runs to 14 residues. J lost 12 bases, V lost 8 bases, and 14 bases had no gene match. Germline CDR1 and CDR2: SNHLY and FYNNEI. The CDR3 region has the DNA TGTGCCAGCGTAACAGGGGGCGGGTATCGTAGGCAGTTCTTC. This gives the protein CASVTGGGYRRQFF.

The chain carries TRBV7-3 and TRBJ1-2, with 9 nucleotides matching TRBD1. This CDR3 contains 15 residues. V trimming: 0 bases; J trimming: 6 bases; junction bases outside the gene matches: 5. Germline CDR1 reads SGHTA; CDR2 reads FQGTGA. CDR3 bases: TGTGCCAGCAGCTTAACGTGGACAGGGGAACATGGCTACACCTTC. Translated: CASSLTWTGEHGYTF.

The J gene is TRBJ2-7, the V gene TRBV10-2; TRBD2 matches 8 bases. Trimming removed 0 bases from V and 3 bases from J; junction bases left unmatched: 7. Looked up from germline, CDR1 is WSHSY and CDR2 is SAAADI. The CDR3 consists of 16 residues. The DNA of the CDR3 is TGCGCCAGCAGTGAGTCGGGTCATAGCGGGATCTACGAGCAGTACTTC. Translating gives CASSESGHSGIYEQYF.

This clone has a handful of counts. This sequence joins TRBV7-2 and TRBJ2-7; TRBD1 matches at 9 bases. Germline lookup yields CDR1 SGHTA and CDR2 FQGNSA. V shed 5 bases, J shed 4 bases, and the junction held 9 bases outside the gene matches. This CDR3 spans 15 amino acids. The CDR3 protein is CASSPRQGGFYEQYF. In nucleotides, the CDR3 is TGTGCCAGCAGCCCTCGACAGGGGGGGTTTTACGAGCAGTACTTC. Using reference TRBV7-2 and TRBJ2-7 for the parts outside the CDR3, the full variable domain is GAGVSQSPSNKVTEKGKDVELRCDPISGHTALYWYRQSLGQGLEFLIYFQGNSAPDKSGLPSDRFSAERTGGSVSTLTIQRTQQEDSAVYLCASSPRQGGFYEQYFGPGTRLTVT.

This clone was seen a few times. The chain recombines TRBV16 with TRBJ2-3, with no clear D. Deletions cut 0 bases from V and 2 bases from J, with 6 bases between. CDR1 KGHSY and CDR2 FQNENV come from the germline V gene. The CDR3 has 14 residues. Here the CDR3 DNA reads TGTGCCAGCAGCCAATCAACCTACACAGATACGCAGTATTTT. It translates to CASSQSTYTDTQYF.

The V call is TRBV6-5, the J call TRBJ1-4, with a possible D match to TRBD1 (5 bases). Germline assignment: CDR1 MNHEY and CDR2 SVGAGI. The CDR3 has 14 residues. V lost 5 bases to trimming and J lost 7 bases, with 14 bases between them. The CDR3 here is CASSPGLGGEKLFF. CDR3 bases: TGTGCCAGCAGTCCGGGACTTGGGGGTGAAAAACTGTTTTTT.

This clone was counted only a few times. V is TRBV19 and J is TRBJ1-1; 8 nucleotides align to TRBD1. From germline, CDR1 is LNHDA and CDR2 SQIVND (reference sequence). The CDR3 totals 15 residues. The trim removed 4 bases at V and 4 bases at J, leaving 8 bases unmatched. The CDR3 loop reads CASSKQGDLGTEAFF. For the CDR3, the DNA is TGTGCCAGTAGTAAACAGGGGGACCTTGGCACTGAAGCTTTCTTT. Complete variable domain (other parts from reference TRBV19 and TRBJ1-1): DGGITQSPKYLFRKEGQNVTLSCEQNLNHDAMYWYRQDPGQGLRLIYYSQIVNDFQKGDIAEGYSVSREKKESFPLTVTSAQKNPTAFYLCASSKQGDLGTEAFFGQGTRLTVV.

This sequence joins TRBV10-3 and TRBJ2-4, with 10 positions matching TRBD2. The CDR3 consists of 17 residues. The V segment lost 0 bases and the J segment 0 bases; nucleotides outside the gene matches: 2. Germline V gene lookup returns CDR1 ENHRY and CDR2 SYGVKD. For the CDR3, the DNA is TGTGCCATCAGTGAGTCAACTAGCGGGATAGCCAAAAACATTCAGTACTTC. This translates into CAISESTSGIAKNIQYF.

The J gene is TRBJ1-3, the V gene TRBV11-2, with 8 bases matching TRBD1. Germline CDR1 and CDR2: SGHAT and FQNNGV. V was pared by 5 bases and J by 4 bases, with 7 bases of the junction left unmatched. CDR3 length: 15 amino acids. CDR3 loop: CASSVDRGQGNTIYF. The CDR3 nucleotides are TGTGCCAGCAGCGTCGACAGGGGTCAGGGAAACACCATATATTTT.

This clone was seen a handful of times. The CDR3 DNA reads as TGCAGCGTTGAATTGGTTTCTAGCGGGTTGTACAATGAGCAGTTCTTC. This codes for CSVELVSSGLYNEQFF. The chain couples TRBV29-1 to TRBJ2-1, with 8 bases fitting TRBD2. V gave up 2 bases and J gave up 4 bases; unmatched junction bases: 10. The CDR3 sequence is 16 residues long. Germline lookup yields CDR1 SQVTM and CDR2 ANQGSEA.

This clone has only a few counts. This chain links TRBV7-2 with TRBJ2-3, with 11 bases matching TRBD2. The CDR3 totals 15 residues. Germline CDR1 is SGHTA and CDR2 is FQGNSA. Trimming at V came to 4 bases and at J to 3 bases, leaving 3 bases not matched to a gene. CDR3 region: CASSSGLAVTDTQYF. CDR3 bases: TGTGCCAGCAGCTCGGGACTAGCGGTAACAGATACGCAGTATTTT.

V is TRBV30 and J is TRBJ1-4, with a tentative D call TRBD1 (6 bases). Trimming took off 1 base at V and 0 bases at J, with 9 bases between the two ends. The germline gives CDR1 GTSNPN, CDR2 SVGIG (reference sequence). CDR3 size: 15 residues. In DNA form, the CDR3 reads TGTGCCTGGAGTGCAGGACAGTCAACTAATGAAAAACTGTTTTTT. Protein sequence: CAWSAGQSTNEKLFF. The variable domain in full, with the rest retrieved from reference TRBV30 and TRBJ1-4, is SQTIHQWPATLVQPVGSPLSLECTVEGTSNPNLYWYRQAAGRGLQLLFYSVGIGQISSEVPQNLSASRPQDRQFILSSKKLLLSDSGFYLCAWSAGQSTNEKLFFGSGTQLSVL.

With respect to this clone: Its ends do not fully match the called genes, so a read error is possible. The CDR3 protein is CAWSGQGEDRGAVF. CDR3 nucleotides: TGTGCCTGGAGTGGGCAGGGGGAGGACCGGGGAGCTGTTTTT. The chain is built from TRBV30 and TRBJ2-2; tentative D call: TRBD1 (7 bases). Germline CDR1 is GTSNPN and CDR2 is SVGIG (reference sequence). This CDR3 spans 14 amino acids. Full variable domain (rest looked up from reference TRBV30 and TRBJ2-2): SQTIHQWPATLVQPVGSPLSLECTVEGTSNPNLYWYRQAAGRGLQLLFYSVGIGQISSEVPQNLSASRPQDRQFILSSKKLLLSDSGFYLCAWSGQGEDRGAVFGEGSRLTVL.

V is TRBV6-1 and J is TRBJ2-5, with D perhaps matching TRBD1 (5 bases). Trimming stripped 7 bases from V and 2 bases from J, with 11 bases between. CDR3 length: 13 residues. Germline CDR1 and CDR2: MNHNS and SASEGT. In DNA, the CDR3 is TGTGCCAGCATGTGGCAGGGACAAGAGACCCAGTACTTC. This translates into CASMWQGQETQYF.

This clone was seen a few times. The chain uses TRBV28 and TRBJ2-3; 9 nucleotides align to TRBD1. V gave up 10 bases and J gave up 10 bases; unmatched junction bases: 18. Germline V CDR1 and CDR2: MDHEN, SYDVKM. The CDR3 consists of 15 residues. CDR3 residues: CATQFPGQGFRAQYF. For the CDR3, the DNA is TGTGCCACCCAATTTCCCGGACAGGGGTTTCGGGCGCAGTATTTT. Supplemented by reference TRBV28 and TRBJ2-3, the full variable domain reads DVKVTQSSRYLVKRTGEKVFLECVQDMDHENMFWYRQDPGLGLRLIYFSYDVKMKEKGDIPEGYSVSREKKERFSLILESASTNQTSMYLCATQFPGQGFRAQYFGPGTRLTVL.

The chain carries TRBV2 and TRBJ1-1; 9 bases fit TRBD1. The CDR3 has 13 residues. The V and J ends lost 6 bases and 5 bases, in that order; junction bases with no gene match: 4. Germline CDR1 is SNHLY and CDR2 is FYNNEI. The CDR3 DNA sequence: TGTGCCAGCAGCCTCGACAGGGGGACTGAAGCTTTCTTT. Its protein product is CASSLDRGTEAFF.

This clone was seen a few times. CDR3 nucleotide sequence: TGTGCCAGCAGCTTAGCGGGGGGGGCAGATACGCAGTATTTT. Residues: CASSLAGGADTQYF. The chain joins TRBV6-6 to TRBJ2-3, with 11 bases identical to TRBD2. This CDR3 region has 14 residues. From germline, CDR1 is MNHNY and CDR2 SVGAGI (reference sequence). V gave up 6 bases and J gave up 4 bases; unmatched junction bases: 3.

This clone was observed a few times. This chain's CDR3 is CAWSVGGGRNIQYF. The CDR3 DNA is TGTGCCTGGAGTGTAGGGGGGGGCAGGAACATTCAGTACTTC. This chain links TRBV30 with TRBJ2-4, with D possibly TRBD2 on 7 matching bases. V was cut by 0 bases and J by 7 bases, with 13 bases left in between. The CDR3 has 14 amino acids. CDR1 is GTSNPN, CDR2 SVGIG, per germline (reference sequence).

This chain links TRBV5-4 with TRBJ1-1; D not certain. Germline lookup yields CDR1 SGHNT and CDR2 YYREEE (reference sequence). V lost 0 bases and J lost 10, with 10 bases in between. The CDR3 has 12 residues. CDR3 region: CASSLERERAFF. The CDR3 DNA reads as TGTGCCAGCAGCTTGGAGAGGGAAAGAGCTTTCTTT.

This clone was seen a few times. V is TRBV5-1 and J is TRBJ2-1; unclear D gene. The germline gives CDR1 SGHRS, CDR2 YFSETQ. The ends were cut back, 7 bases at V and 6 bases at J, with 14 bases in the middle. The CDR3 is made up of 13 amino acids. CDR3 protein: CASWQAGFNEQFF. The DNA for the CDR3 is TGCGCCAGCTGGCAGGCCGGTTTCAATGAGCAGTTCTTC.

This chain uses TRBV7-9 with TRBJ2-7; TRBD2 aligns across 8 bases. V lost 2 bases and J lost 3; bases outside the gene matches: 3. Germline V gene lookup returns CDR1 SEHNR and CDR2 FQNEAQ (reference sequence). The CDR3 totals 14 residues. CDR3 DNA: TGTGCCAGCAGCTTAACTAGCGGAGGCTACGAGCAGTACTTC. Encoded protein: CASSLTSGGYEQYF. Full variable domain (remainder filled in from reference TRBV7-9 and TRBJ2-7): DTGVSQNPRHKITKRGQNVTFRCDPISEHNRLYWYRQTLGQGPEFLTYFQNEAQLEKSRLLSDRFSAERPKGSFSTLEIQRTEQGDSAMYLCASSLTSGGYEQYFGPGTRLTVT.

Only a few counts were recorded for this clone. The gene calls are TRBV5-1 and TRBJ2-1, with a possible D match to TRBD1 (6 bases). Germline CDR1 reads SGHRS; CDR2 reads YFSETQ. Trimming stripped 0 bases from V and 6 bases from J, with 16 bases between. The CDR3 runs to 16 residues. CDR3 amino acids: CASSLGGQGLSNEQFF. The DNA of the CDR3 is TGCGCCAGCAGCTTGGGCGGGCAGGGGCTTTCCAATGAGCAGTTCTTC.

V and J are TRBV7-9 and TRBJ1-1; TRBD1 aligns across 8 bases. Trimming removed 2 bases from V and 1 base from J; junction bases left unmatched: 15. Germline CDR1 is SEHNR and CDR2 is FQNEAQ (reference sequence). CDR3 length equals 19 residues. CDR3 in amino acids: CASSLSGWQGASRNTEAFF. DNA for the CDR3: TGTGCCAGCAGCTTATCCGGATGGCAGGGGGCTTCAAGGAACACTGAAGCTTTCTTT.

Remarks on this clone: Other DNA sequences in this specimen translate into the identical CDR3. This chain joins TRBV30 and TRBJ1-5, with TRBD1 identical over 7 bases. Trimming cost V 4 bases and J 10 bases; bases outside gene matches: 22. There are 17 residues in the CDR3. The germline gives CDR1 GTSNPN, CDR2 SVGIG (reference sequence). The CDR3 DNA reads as TGTGCCTGGACACCAGGACAGGAGTTGACCCCTCGCTTCCCCCAGCATTTT. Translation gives CAWTPGQELTPRFPQHF.

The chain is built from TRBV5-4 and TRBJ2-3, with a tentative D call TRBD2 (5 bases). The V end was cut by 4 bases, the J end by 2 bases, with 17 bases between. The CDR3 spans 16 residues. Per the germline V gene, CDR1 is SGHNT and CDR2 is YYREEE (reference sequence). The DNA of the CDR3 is TGTGCCAGCAGCCCTGCGGCTAGCCGGTCCACAGATACGCAGTATTTT. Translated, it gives CASSPAASRSTDTQYF.

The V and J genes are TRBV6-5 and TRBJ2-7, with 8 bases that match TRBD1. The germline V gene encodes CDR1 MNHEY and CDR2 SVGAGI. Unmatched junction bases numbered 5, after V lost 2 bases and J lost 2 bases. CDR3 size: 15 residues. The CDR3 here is CASSYGVDRAYEQYF. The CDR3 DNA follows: TGTGCCAGCAGTTACGGGGTGGACAGGGCCTACGAGCAGTACTTC.